This entry features one TCR beta chain sequence. The sample holds a few counts of this clone. Which antigen it targets is not known. The sample holds no much larger clone one base away, and base qualities are not on file. This record comes from a study of CD8+ T cells in alopecia areata (dated by TCRdb to between 2017 and 2018). Some background on the complete study: In both human patients and the C3H/HeJ mouse model, the study applied high-throughput TCRbeta sequencing to look at T cell clonal expansion in alopecia areata. immunoSEQ multiplex PCR using 35 Vbeta forward primers and 13 Jbeta reverse primers was used to amplify TCRbeta CDR3 regions. Clonality in the scalp was compared among normal scalp (n=4), patchy alopecia areata scalp (n=8), and alopecia totalis/universalis scalp (n=8). On the human side, TCRbeta sequencing was run on scalp tissue and on sorted CD4+ and CD8+ peripheral blood T cells from healthy controls and from alopecia areata patients with either patchy or totalis/universalis disease. RNA was extracted with the PAXgene miRNA kit for fixed scalp, the miRNeasy kit for PBMCs, and the RNeasy kit for mouse skin.

The library was produced with the immunoSEQ multiplex PCR assay. RNA was extracted from all samples and reverse transcribed into cDNA, which served as template for TCR sequencing. First-strand cDNA was synthesized using SuperScript III with a 2:1 mix of oligo-dT and random hexamers. A synthetic immune receptor repertoire was used to gauge amplification bias, and whatever bias remained was removed computationally. In the paper's pipeline: Raw reads were preprocessed for error removal, and CDR3 was defined according to IMGT conventions as running from the conserved cysteine to phenylalanine. Clonality was calculated as 1 minus Shannon entropy normalized by log2 of the number of productive unique TCRs. Whether each scalp clone was CD4 or CD8 was inferred by checking scalp TCRbeta sequences against the CD4 and CD8 repertoires from sorted blood. Here the immuneACCESS table is served through TCRdb, limited to in-frame sequences with V and J called. Missing clones are a known gap in these copies; in checked studies unresolved V genes cover under half, and the rest lacks a known reason. That table gives V, J and clone size, and the DNA gave D and trimming. The sample includes under 130,000 clones, with approximately 58% observed a single time. The ten largest clonotypes hold around 10% of the sample.

PBMCs were isolated by density centrifugation and stained for CD3, CD4 and CD8, after which CD4+ and CD8+ T cells were sorted on a FACSAria. Scalp biopsies and blood samples were provided by unaffected controls. Here is what the overall study found, with its caveats: TCR sequences shared between patients were less clear than in mice, possibly partly because of HLA diversity in the patient population. Higher clonality and more expanded CD8+ clones were observed in lesional scalp than in normal scalp, particularly in alopecia totalis/universalis, a finding suggestive of antigenic drive. Unlike mouse skin, where gammadelta T cells dominate, normal human skin contains resident alphabeta T cells that get sequenced too, which complicates analysis of the scalp TCR repertoire.

From its cysteine to its phenylalanine, the CDR3 spans 13 amino acids. Only the CDR3 DNA stays, 39 bases, in frame from base 1. After removal of 6 bases from V and 7 bases from J, the junction retains 11 bases not matched to a gene. Via the germline V gene, CDR1 is SQVTM and CDR2 ANQGSEA. Recombination connected TRBV29-1 to TRBJ1-1; 7 junctional bases match TRBD1. The TCR originated in a human donor in good health. The sequenced material came from CD4+ T cells sorted from blood. The nucleotide sequence reads as follows: TGCAGCGTCATAGGACAGGTACGGGGTGAAGCTTTCTTT. This is translated as CSVIGQVRGEAFF.